This T cell receptor (beta chain) derives from a study of T cell repertoires in ileal Crohn's disease. In the study overall: Surgery for a complication: stricturing in around 60%, penetrating in 39%.

The data were produced by immunoSEQ multiplex PCR, yet TCRdb's version contains in-frame clones alone and is incomplete. The table lists fewer than 10,000 clones, less than 85% of them singletons. CDR1 and CDR2 from the germline V gene are GTSNPN and SVGIG (reference sequence). V shed 2 bases and J shed 7 bases, with 11 bases lying between them. This CDR3 has 12 residues. Eligibility required adulthood, ileal or ileocolonic Crohn's disease and indicated ileocolonic resection. The chain carries TRBV30 and TRBJ1-1; D is unresolved. Sample: ileal tissue. The TCR sequence derives from an adult with Crohn's disease. In DNA, the CDR3 is TGTGCCTGGAGTTCTAGAGGCTTTGAAGCTTTCTTT. Amino acid sequence: CAWSSRGFEAFF.